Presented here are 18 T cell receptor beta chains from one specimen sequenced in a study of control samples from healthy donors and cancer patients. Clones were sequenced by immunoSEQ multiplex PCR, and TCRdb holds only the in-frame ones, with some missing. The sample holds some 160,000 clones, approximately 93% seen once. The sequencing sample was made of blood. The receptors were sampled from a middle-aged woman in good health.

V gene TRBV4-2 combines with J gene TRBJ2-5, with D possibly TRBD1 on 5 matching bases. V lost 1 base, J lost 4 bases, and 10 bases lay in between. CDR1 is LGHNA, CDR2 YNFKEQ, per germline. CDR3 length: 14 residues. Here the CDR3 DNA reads TGTGCCAGCAGCCAAGTTTGGGGCGGAGAGACCCAGTACTTC. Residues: CASSQVWGGETQYF.

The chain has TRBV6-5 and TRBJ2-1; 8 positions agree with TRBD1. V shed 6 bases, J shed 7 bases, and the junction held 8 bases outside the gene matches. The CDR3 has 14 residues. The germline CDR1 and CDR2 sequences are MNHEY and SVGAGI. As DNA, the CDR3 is TGTGCCAGCAGGAGGGACAGGACCGTTAATGAGCAGTTCTTC. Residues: CASRRDRTVNEQFF.

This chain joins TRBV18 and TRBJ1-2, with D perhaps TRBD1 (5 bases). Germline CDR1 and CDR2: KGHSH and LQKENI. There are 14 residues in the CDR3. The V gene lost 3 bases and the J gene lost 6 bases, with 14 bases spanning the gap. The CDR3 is CASSPAQGVHGYTF. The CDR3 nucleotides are TGTGCCAGCTCACCGGCGCAGGGAGTCCATGGCTACACCTTC.

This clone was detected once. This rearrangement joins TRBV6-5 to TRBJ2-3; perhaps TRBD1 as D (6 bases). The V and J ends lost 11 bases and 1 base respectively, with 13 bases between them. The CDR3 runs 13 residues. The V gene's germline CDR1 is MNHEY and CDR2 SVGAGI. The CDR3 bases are TGTGCCCATGACAGGCCGGGCACAGATACGCAGTATTTT. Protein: CAHDRPGTDTQYF.

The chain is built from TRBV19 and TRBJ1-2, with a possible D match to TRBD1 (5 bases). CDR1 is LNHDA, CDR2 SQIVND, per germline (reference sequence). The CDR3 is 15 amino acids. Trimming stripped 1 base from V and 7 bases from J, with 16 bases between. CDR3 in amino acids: CASSIGGQGFVGYTF. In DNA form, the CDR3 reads TGTGCCAGTAGTATAGGGGGCCAGGGATTTGTTGGCTACACCTTC.

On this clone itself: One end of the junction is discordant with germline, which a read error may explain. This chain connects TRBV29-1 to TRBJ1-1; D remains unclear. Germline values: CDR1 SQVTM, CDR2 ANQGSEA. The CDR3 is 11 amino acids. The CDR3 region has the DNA TGCAGCTTTGAAGGGAACACTGAAGCTTTCTTT. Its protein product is CSFEGNTEAFF.

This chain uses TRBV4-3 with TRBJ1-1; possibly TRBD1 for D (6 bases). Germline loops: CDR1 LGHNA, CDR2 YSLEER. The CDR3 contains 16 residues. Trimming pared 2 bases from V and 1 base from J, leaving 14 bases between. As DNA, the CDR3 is TGCGCCAGCAGCCAATATACCGGGACACCGAACACTGAAGCTTTCTTT. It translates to CASSQYTGTPNTEAFF.

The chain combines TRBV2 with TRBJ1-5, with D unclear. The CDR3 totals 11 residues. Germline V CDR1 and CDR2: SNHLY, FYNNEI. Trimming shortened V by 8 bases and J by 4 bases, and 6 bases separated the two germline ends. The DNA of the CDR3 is TGTGCCAGCGGGAGAAATCAGCCCCAGCATTTT. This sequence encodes CASGRNQPQHF.

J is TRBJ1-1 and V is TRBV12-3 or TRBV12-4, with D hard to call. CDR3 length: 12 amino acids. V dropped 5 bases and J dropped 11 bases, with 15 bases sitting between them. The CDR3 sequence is CASSLISVQAFF. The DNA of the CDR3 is TGTGCCAGCAGTCTGATCAGCGTTCAGGCTTTCTTT.

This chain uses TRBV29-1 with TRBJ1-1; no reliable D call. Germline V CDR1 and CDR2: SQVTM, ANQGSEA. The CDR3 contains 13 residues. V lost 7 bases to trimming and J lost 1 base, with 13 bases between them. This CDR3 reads CSANRATNTEAFF. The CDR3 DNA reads TGCAGCGCTAATAGGGCAACGAACACTGAAGCTTTCTTT.

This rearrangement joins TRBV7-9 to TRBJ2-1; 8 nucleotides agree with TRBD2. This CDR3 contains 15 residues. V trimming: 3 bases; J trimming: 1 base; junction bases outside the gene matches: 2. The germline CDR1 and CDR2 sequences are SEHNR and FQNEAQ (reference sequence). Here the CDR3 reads CASSLRGASYNEQFF. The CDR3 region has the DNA TGTGCCAGCAGCTTGCGGGGGGCTTCCTACAATGAGCAGTTCTTC.

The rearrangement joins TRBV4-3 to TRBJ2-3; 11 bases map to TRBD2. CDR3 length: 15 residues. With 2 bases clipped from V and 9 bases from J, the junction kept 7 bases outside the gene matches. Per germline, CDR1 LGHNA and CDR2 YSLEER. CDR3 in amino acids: CASSQNPGLAATQYF. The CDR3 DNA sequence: TGCGCCAGCAGCCAAAACCCGGGACTAGCGGCCACGCAGTATTTT.

The CDR3 is CASSFSGGNYGYTF. The CDR3 DNA follows: TGTGCCAGCAGCTTCAGCGGGGGTAACTATGGCTACACCTTC. The V and J genes are TRBV7-2 and TRBJ1-2; maybe TRBD1 (5 bases). This CDR3 contains 14 residues. V was clipped by 3 bases and J by 1 base, with 9 bases between them. The germline CDR1 and CDR2 sequences are SGHTA and FQGNSA.

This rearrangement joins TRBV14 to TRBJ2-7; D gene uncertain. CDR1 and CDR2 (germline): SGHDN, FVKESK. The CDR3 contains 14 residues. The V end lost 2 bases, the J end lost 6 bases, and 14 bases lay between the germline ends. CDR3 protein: CASSQRQLAGEQYF. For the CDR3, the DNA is TGTGCCAGCAGCCAACGTCAGCTTGCTGGCGAGCAGTACTTC.

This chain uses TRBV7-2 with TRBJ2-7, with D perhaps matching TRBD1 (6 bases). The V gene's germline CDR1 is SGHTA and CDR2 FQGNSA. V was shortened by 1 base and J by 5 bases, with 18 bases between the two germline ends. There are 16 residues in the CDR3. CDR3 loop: CASSLVVGAGEDEQYF. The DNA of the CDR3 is TGTGCCAGCAGCTTAGTTGTAGGGGCAGGGGAAGACGAGCAGTACTTC.

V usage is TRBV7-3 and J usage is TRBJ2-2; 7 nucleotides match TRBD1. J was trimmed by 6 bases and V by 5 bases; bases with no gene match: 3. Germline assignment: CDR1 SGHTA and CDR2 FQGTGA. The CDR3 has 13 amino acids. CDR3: CASSETGSGELFF. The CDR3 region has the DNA TGTGCCAGCAGCGAGACAGGGTCCGGGGAGCTGTTTTTT.

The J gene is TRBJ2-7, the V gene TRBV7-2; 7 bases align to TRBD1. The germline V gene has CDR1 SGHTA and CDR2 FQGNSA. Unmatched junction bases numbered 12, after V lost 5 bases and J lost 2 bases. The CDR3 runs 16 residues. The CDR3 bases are TGTGCCAGCAGCCCGCGAAACTGGACAGGAACCTACGAGCAGTACTTC. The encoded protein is CASSPRNWTGTYEQYF.

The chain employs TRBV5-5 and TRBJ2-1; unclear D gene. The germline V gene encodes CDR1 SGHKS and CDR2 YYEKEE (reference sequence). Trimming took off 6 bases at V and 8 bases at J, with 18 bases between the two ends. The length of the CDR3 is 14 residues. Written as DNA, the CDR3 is TGTGCCAGCATCTATGTATATAGGGCTGATGAGCAGTTCTTC. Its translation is CASIYVYRADEQFF.